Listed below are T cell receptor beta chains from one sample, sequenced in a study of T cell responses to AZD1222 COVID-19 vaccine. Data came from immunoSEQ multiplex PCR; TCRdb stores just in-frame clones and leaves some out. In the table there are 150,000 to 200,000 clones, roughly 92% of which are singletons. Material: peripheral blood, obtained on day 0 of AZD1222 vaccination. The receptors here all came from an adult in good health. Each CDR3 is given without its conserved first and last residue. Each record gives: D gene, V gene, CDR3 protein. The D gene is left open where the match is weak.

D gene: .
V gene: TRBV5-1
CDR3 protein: ASSPINDYGYT

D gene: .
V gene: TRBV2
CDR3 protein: ASRDLRRTEL

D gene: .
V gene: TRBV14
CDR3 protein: ASSHLRETFRNTIY

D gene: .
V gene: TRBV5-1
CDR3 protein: ASSLADLPPLNTEAF

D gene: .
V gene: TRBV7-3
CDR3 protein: ASSLGDTGELF

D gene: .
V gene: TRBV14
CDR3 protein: ASSRVRGTEAF

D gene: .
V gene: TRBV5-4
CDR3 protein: ASSWGGLSGNTIY

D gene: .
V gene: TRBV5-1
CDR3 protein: ASSLEPDKETQY

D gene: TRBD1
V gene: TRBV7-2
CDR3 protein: ASSLGTGLDYGYT

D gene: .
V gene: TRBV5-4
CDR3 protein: ASSGWDKTEAF

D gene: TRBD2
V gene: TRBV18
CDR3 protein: ASSPPFQRGAYEQY

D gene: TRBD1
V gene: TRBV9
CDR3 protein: ASSAGTGKGTGELF

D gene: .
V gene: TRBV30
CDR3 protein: ACLGIMNTEAF

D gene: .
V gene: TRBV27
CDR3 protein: ASRARESTDTQY

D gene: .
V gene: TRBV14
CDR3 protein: ASSLLGWETSSQETQY

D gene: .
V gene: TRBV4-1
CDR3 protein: ASSQPGGNQPQH

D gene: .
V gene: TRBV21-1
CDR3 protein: ASSTESGTGGPDTQY

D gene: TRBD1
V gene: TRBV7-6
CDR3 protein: ASSRGTGGGNTEAF

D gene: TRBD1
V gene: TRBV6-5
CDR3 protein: ASRAGQVSYEQY

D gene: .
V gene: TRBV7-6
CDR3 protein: ASSAGCPYGYT

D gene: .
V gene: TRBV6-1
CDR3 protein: ASSEGRTVSYEQY

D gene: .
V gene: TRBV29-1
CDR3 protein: SVSYGSNQPQH

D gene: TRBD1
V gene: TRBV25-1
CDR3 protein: ASRVQGAGNSPLH

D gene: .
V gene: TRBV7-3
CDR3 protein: ASSLTRQINQPQH

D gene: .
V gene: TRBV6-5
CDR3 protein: ASSYSRGAKNIQY

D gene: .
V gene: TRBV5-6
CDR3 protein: ASSYSYEQY

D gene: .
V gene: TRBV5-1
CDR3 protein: ASSLGGLSSYNSPLH

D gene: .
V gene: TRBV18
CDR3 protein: ASSPLRDQPQH